The source of this TCR beta chain is a study of T cell repertoires in cytomegalovirus infection. A word on this clonotype: Its specificity is unknown.

TCRdb ran MiXCR on the reads and lists one entry per CDR3 protein. The table has roughly 800,000 distinct CDR3 sequences, 25% to 30% seen once. This TCR came from a human donor in good health (CMV status not recorded). Some clones in this sample may be carry-over from other donors' samples. The specimen was cultured CD8+ T cells from PBMCs, collected from culture after CMV antigen stimulation.

This CDR3 reads CASSPASGYYGYTF. Here the CDR3 DNA reads TGTGCCAGCAGTCCCGCGTCCGGCTACTATGGCTACACCTTC. The chain joins TRBV27 to TRBJ1-2; D is unclear. Germline V gene lookup returns CDR1 MNHEY and CDR2 SMNVEV (reference sequence). V was cut by 5 bases and J by 3 bases, with 13 bases left in between. The CDR3 has 14 residues.